This record covers a single T cell receptor beta chain. The CDR3 runs to 13 residues. The ends were cut back, 3 bases at V and 3 bases at J, with 9 bases in the middle. Germline V gene sequence: CDR1 LGHNT, CDR2 FRNRAP. Sequencing was at deep level. The authors loaded approximately 220 ng DNA, tens of thousands of T cell genomes, into sorted-subset replicate PCRs. The method was immunoSEQ multiplex PCR; TCRdb's version includes in-frame clones alone and lacks a portion of them. In the table there are about 2,100,000 clones, about 93% of which are singletons. Naive CD8 cells comprised CD45RO-negative, CCR7-positively selected cells, excluding terminally differentiated effector memory CD45RA+ cells. These data belong to a study of shared clonotypes between healthy human individuals.

This clonotype originated in a man in his late teens or twenties in good health. Some clones in this sample may be carry-over from other donors' samples. V is TRBV12-5 and J is TRBJ2-7; D ambiguous. Source material: naive CD8+ T cells from PBMCs. CDR3 sequence: CASGFSPIYEQYF. The CDR3 DNA reads as TGTGCTAGTGGTTTCTCACCGATCTACGAGCAGTACTTC. The complete variable domain, with remaining parts taken from reference TRBV12-5 and TRBJ2-7, reads DARVTQTPRHKVTEMGQEVTMRCQPILGHNTVFWYRQTMMQGLELLAYFRNRAPLDDSGMPKDRFSAEMPDATLATLKIQPSEPRDSAVYFCASGFSPIYEQYFGPGTRLTVT.